These 2 T cell receptor beta chains were sequenced from one sample in a study of blood T cell repertoires in COVID-19. Clones were sequenced by immunoSEQ multiplex PCR, and TCRdb holds only the in-frame ones, with some missing. The repertoire holds approximately 100,000 clones, with about four fifths as singletons. Sequenced: peripheral blood. The receptors were sampled from a man in his fifties or sixties with acute or convalescent COVID-19.

The chain joins TRBV2 to TRBJ1-2; D remains ambiguous. CDR3 length equals 11 residues. Germline CDR1 and CDR2: SNHLY and FYNNEI. V was shortened by 4 bases and J by 3 bases, with 3 bases between the two germline ends. The CDR3 nucleotides read TGTGCCAGCAGTGCGGACTATGGCTACACCTTC. The encoded protein is CASSADYGYTF.

This CDR3 reads CATGVGRTQYF. The CDR3 DNA is TGTGCCACCGGAGTAGGGAGGACCCAGTACTTC. The chain couples TRBV6-5 to TRBJ2-5, with a possible D match to TRBD2 (5 bases). CDR1 is MNHEY and CDR2 is SVGAGI in the germline V gene. The germline V and J ends were trimmed by 10 bases and 7 bases, with 13 bases remaining between them. The CDR3 has 11 residues.